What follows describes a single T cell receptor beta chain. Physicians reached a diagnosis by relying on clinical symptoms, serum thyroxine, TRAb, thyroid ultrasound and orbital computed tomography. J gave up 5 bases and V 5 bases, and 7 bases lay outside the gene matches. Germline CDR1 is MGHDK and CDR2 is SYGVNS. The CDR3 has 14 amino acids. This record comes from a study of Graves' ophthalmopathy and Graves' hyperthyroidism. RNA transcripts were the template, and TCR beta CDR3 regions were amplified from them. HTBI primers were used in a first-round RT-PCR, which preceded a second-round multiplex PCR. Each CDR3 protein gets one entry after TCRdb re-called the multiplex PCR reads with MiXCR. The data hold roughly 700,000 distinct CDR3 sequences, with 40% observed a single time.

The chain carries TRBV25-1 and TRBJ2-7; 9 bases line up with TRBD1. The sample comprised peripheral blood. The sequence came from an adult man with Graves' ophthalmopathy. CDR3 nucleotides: TGTGCCAGCAGTTTTGACAGGGGGAGAAACGAGCAGTACTTC. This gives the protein CASSFDRGRNEQYF.